Listed below are T cell receptor beta chains from one sample, sequenced in a study of blood T cells in healthy people across ages. TCRdb passed the 5' RACE reads through MiXCR, listing each CDR3 protein once. The profile covers about 780,000 distinct CDR3 sequences, with around 62% appearing a single time and about 30% taken by the ten largest. The sequenced sample consisted of blood. The receptors originated from a man younger than 45 in good health. Each CDR3 is given with its conserved first and last residue. A D gene is named only where the DNA matches it firmly. A row's size may be missing; if present it is once, few, many or a size class.

J gene	V gene	CDR3 length	D gene	clone size	CDR3 protein	CDR3 DNA
TRBJ2-5	TRBV6-5	15	TRBD2	NA	CASREGLAGGYVQYF	TGTGCCAGCAGAGAAGGACTAGCGGGGGGTTATGTGCAGTACTTC
TRBJ2-7	TRBV28	11	NA	NA	CASSPSYGQYF	TGTGCCAGCAGCCCCAGTTACGGGCAGTACTTC
TRBJ2-5	TRBV7-9	12	NA	few	CASSLRPETQYF	TGTGCCAGCAGCTTAAGACCCGAGACCCAGTACTTC
TRBJ1-2	TRBV28	13	NA	NA	CASSFPGEGGYTF	TGTGCCAGCAGTTTCCCAGGGGAAGGGGGCTACACCTTC
TRBJ1-2	TRBV4-2	17	NA	NA	CASSKASRMLDLRGYTF	TGTGCCAGCAGCAAGGCCTCACGGATGCTCGACTTGCGAGGCTACACCTTC
TRBJ1-4	TRBV12-3/TRBV12-4	14	NA	NA	CASSNGGADEKLFF	TGTGCCAGCAGTAATGGGGGAGCAGATGAAAAACTGTTTTTT
TRBJ2-7	TRBV12-3/TRBV12-4	15	TRBD1	few	CASSLITGALYEQYF	TGTGCCAGCAGTTTAATAACAGGGGCCTTATACGAGCAGTACTTC
TRBJ2-2	TRBV27	12	NA	NA	CASAANTGELFF	TGTGCCAGCGCAGCGAACACCGGGGAGCTGTTTTTT
TRBJ2-3	TRBV14	16	TRBD1	NA	CASSDPGQGVADTQYF	TGTGCCAGCAGCGACCCGGGACAGGGAGTCGCAGATACGCAGTATTTT
TRBJ2-3	TRBV7-2	14	NA	NA	CASSLKWSEDTQYF	TGTGCCAGCAGCTTAAAGTGGAGTGAGGATACGCAGTATTTT
TRBJ2-1	TRBV10-3	11	NA	NA	CAIRIADEQFF	TGTGCCATCAGAATAGCGGATGAGCAGTTCTTC
TRBJ2-5	TRBV9	16	TRBD2	NA	CASSVAVAGLQETQYF	TGTGCCAGCAGCGTAGCGGTAGCGGGGCTCCAAGAGACCCAGTACTTC
TRBJ2-7	TRBV7-2	14	TRBD2	once	CASSPTRGEYGQYF	TGTGCCAGCAGCCCAACTCGGGGGGAGTACGGGCAGTACTTC
TRBJ1-6	TRBV28	13	NA	NA	CASSFPPNSPLHF	TGTGCCAGCAGTTTTCCCCCAAATTCACCCCTCCACTTT
TRBJ2-3	TRBV9	15	TRBD2	few	CASSVGAGGTDTQYF	TGTGCCAGCAGCGTAGGGGCGGGGGGTACAGATACGCAGTATTTT
TRBJ1-2	TRBV6-5	14	TRBD1	NA	CASRRQGSVCGYTF	TGTGCCAGCAGAAGACAGGGGTCCGTTTGTGGCTACACCTTC
TRBJ2-6	TRBV29-1	15	NA	few	CSVRGQSSGANVLTF	TGCAGCGTCCGTGGACAGAGCTCTGGGGCCAACGTCCTGACTTTC
TRBJ2-2	TRBV6-2/TRBV6-3	14	TRBD2	once	CAAGGVANTGELFF	TGTGCCGCGGGAGGAGTCGCGAACACCGGGGAGCTGTTTTTT
TRBJ1-5	TRBV4-2	16	NA	NA	CASSQEMGVGNQPQHF	TGTGCCAGCAGCCAAGAGATGGGAGTTGGCAATCAGCCCCAGCATTTT
TRBJ2-5	TRBV5-5	11	NA	NA	CASFTGLTQYF	TGTGCCAGCTTTACAGGGTTAACCCAGTACTTC
TRBJ2-7	TRBV3-1	16	TRBD2	NA	CASSQVAGGLRDEQYF	TGTGCCAGCAGCCAGGTAGCGGGGGGGCTTCGGGACGAGCAGTACTTC
TRBJ2-3	TRBV12-3/TRBV12-4	14	NA	few	CASSLVPRPDTQYF	TGTGCCAGCAGTTTAGTCCCGCGCCCAGATACGCAGTATTTT
TRBJ1-1	TRBV27	14	NA	NA	CASRAGWGNTEAFF	TGTGCCAGCAGGGCAGGGTGGGGGAACACTGAAGCTTTCTTT
TRBJ2-1	TRBV20-1	16	TRBD2	NA	CSARDLSGGAYNEQFF	TGCAGTGCTAGAGATCTTAGCGGGGGAGCCTACAATGAGCAGTTCTTC
TRBJ2-4	TRBV12-3/TRBV12-4	16	TRBD2	NA	CASSSTSGETKNIQYF	TGTGCCAGCAGTTCTACTAGCGGGGAGACCAAAAACATTCAGTACTTC
TRBJ1-2	TRBV2	16	TRBD1	many	CASGSGTGASNYGYTF	TGTGCCAGCGGATCCGGGACAGGGGCCTCTAACTATGGCTACACCTTC
TRBJ2-3	TRBV6-1	16	NA	NA	CASNKAGRGYTDTQYF	TGTGCCAGCAACAAGGCAGGCAGGGGATACACAGATACGCAGTATTTT
TRBJ1-6	TRBV20-1	15	TRBD1	once	CRAWDSRNYNSPLHF	TGCCGTGCATGGGACAGCCGGAATTATAATTCACCCCTCCACTTT
TRBJ1-5	TRBV12-3/TRBV12-4	15	NA	NA	CASRGAGKFNQPQHF	TGTGCCAGCAGGGGTGCCGGGAAATTCAATCAGCCCCAGCATTTT
TRBJ2-1	TRBV5-1	13	TRBD1	NA	CASSWGQGGEQFF	TGCGCCAGCAGCTGGGGACAGGGTGGGGAGCAGTTCTTC
TRBJ2-1	TRBV5-4	15	TRBD1	NA	CASSSDRIFYNEQFF	TGTGCCAGCAGCTCGGACAGGATCTTCTACAATGAGCAGTTCTTC
TRBJ2-1	TRBV7-9	17	TRBD2	few	CASSLPLLAASYNEQFF	TGTGCCAGCAGCTTACCCCTACTAGCGGCTTCCTACAATGAGCAGTTCTTC
TRBJ2-1	TRBV7-9	12	NA	NA	CASMATHNEQFF	TGTGCCAGCATGGCGACGCACAATGAGCAGTTCTTC
TRBJ2-5	TRBV5-1	14	TRBD2	many	CASSLGAGGETQYF	TGTGCCAGCAGCTTAGGCGCGGGAGGAGAGACCCAGTACTTC
TRBJ2-3	TRBV7-3	13	NA	NA	CASSRGPSDTQYF	TGTGCCAGCAGCCGGGGGCCCTCAGATACGCAGTATTTT
TRBJ2-4	TRBV9	14	TRBD2	many	CASSVNTGGDIQYF	TGTGCCAGCAGCGTGAATACGGGGGGAGACATTCAGTACTTC
TRBJ2-7	TRBV2	13	NA	few	CASRGVSSYEQYF	TGTGCCAGCAGAGGGGTGAGCTCCTACGAGCAGTACTTC
TRBJ1-2	TRBV12-3/TRBV12-4	13	TRBD1	NA	CASRFGTEDGYTF	TGTGCCAGCAGATTCGGGACAGAGGATGGCTACACCTTC
TRBJ1-3	TRBV29-1	13	NA	NA	CSVGSSRTNTIYF	TGCAGCGTTGGATCCTCCAGGACCAACACCATATATTTT